This TCR beta chain stems from a study of early T cells in non-severe SARS-CoV-2 infection. CDR1 is LGHDT, CDR2 YNNKEL, per germline (reference sequence). This CDR3 has 13 residues. V lost 3 bases, J lost 4 bases, and 7 bases lay in between. This clonotype came up a few times. One entry per CDR3 protein results from TCRdb running MiXCR on the 5' RACE reads. The sample lists under 60,000 distinct CDR3 sequences; 7.5% to 9.5% were seen once. The V gene is TRBV3-1, the J gene TRBJ1-5; D is uncertain. This TCR was sampled from an adult who was a healthcare worker with PCR-confirmed SARS-CoV-2 infection or an uninfected control (not recorded which). Sequences were obtained from whole blood. The CDR3 protein is CASSQGGNQPQHF. The CDR3 nucleotides are TGTGCCAGCAGCCAGGGCGGGAATCAGCCCCAGCATTTT.